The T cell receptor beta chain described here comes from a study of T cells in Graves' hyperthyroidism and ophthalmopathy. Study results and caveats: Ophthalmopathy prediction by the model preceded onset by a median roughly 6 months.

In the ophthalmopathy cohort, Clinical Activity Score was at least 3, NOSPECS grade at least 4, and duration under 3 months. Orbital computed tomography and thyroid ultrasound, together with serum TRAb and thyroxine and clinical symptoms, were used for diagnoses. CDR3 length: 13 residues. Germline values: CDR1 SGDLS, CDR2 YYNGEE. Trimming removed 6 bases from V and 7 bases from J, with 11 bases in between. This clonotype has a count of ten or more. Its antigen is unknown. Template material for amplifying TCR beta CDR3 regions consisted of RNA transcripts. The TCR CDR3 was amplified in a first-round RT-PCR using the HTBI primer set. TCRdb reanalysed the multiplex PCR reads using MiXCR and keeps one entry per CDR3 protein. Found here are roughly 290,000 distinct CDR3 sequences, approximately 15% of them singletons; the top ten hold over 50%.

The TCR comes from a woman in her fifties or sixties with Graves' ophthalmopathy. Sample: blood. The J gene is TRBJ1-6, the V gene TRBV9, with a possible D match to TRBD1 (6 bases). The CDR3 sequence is CASNRQGNSPLHF. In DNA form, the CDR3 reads TGTGCCAGCAACAGGCAGGGGAATTCACCCCTCCACTTT.